This T cell receptor beta chain was captured by sequencing in a study of T-cell memory formation after mild COVID-19. Study-wide background: TCR clusters largely stayed donor specific. Study results and limitations: Pre-infection memory harbored some responding clones, suggesting cross-reactive memory joined. The study found contracting CD4+ clones mainly in CM and EM and contracting CD8+ clones in EMRA.

Germline V gives CDR1 MNHEY, CDR2 SMNVEV (reference sequence). The length of the CDR3 is 13 residues. V was shortened by 3 bases and J by 4 bases, with 9 bases between the two germline ends. TCRdb re-called the 5' RACE reads through MiXCR, storing one row per CDR3 protein. The repertoire holds fewer than 300,000 distinct CDR3 sequences, with 16% as singletons. For this clonotype: Its antigen is as yet unknown.

This TCR derives from a man aged 18 to 35 who had mild COVID-19 (a few samples of this study predate the infection). Cell type and time point are not known. The V call is TRBV27, the J call TRBJ1-2; D is unclear. Sequenced: PBMCs or a T cell subset sorted from them (not recorded which). Here the CDR3 reads CASSFGPSYGYTF. CDR3 DNA: TGTGCCAGCAGTTTCGGTCCCTCCTATGGCTACACCTTC.